This is a list of T cell receptor beta chains from one sample in a study of blood T cells in healthy people across ages. TCRdb redid the calling of the 5' RACE reads with MiXCR, one entry per CDR3 protein. The sample lists roughly 1.5 million distinct CDR3 sequences, around 40% occurring once. The sample was blood. Source of these receptors: a woman between 18 and 29 years old in good health. CDR3s include the opening cysteine and the closing phenylalanine or tryptophan. D genes are given only for firm matches. Part of the rows lack a size; the others show once, few, many or a class for expanded clones.

>TRBV20-1|-|TRBJ2-3|-
CSALRGLDTQYF
TGCAGTGCTTTACGGGGTTTAGATACGCAGTATTTT
>TRBV4-1|-|TRBJ2-1|TRBD2
CASSPPGLAGGSYNEQFF
TGCGCCAGCAGCCCTCCGGGACTAGCGGGGGGTTCCTACAATGAGCAGTTCTTC
>TRBV7-9|-|TRBJ1-2|-
CASIPDRSDRYGYTF
TGTGCCAGCATCCCCGACAGGTCCGATCGCTATGGCTACACCTTC
>TRBV7-2|-|TRBJ2-1|TRBD2
CASSLRLAGHYNEQFF
TGTGCCAGCAGCCTACGACTAGCGGGTCACTACAACGAGCAGTTCTTC
>TRBV12-3/TRBV12-4|-|TRBJ1-5|-
CASSRGRPQHF
TGTGCCAGCAGCCGTGGACGGCCCCAGCATTTT
>TRBV30|-|TRBJ1-2|-
CAWYRLTYGYTF
TGTGCCTGGTATCGGCTCACCTATGGCTACACCTTC
>TRBV5-1|-|TRBJ2-1|-
CASSLVGYNGQFF
TGCGCCAGCAGCTTGGTGGGGTACAATGGGCAGTTCTTC
>TRBV29-1|once|TRBJ2-6|TRBD1
CSVILFGQGNSGANVLTF
TGCAGCGTCATCCTTTTCGGACAGGGGAACTCTGGGGCCAACGTCCTGACTTTC
>TRBV2|-|TRBJ2-3|-
CASSRADSLSDTDTQYF
TGTGCCAGCAGCCGAGCGGACAGCCTCTCAGACACAGATACGCAGTATTTT
>TRBV10-2|-|TRBJ1-2|TRBD1
CASRGDRLPGGYTF
TGCGCCAGCAGAGGGGACAGGCTCCCGGGCGGCTACACCTTC
>TRBV5-6|few|TRBJ2-5|-
CASSPTGTIQETQYF
TGTGCCAGCAGCCCCACCGGGACAATCCAAGAGACCCAGTACTTC
>TRBV7-2|-|TRBJ1-5|-
CASSVPRSNIAQPQHF
TGTGCCAGCAGCGTTCCTAGGAGCAATATAGCCCAGCCCCAGCATTTT
>TRBV12-3/TRBV12-4|few|TRBJ2-3|-
CASSQNGVTDTQYF
TGTGCCAGCAGCCAAAATGGGGTAACAGATACGCAGTATTTT
>TRBV6-5|-|TRBJ2-5|TRBD2
CASSRSGTSVQETQYF
TGTGCCAGCAGTCGATCCGGGACTAGCGTGCAAGAGACCCAGTACTTC
>TRBV14|-|TRBJ2-7|TRBD2
CASSLGGVSSPSEQYF
TGTGCCAGCAGCTTGGGAGGGGTCTCCTCTCCCAGCGAGCAGTACTTC
>TRBV11-1|-|TRBJ2-7|TRBD1
CASSSGTASSHEQYF
TGTGCCAGCAGCTCGGGGACAGCAAGCTCCCACGAGCAGTACTTC
>TRBV25-1|-|TRBJ2-5|-
CASSELLPETQYF
TGTGCCAGCAGTGAATTGCTACCGGAGACCCAGTACTTC